The clone carrying this TCR beta chain was counted at least ten times. From the 5' RACE reads, TCRdb called clonotypes with MiXCR, one entry per CDR3 protein. Of around 550,000 distinct CDR3 sequences in the sample, roughly 19% were seen once. This sample was included in a study of T cells after yellow fever vaccination. The sequencing used PBMCs, collected 15 days after the yellow fever booster vaccination. The clonotype was recovered from a man under 40 who received the YFV17D yellow fever vaccine.

The CDR3, as DNA: TGTGCCAGCAGCCCTAGCGGGAGGATGTCCTACGAGCAGTACTTC. Translated: CASSPSGRMSYEQYF. This chain connects TRBV7-2 to TRBJ2-7; 11 nucleotides match TRBD2. This CDR3 is 15 amino acids long. Germline CDR1 reads SGHTA; CDR2 reads FQGNSA. The trim removed 5 bases at V and 1 base at J, leaving 4 bases unmatched.